This T cell receptor (beta chain) comes out of a study of T cell repertoires in cytomegalovirus infection. The overall study: CMV infection plus the matching HLA type was flagged by public TCR beta signatures. General observations from the study: Pooled public TCR beta family frequency picked out CMV carriers with the relevant HLA. The ex vivo response showed dominance by HLA-C-restricted CMV-specific TCR beta clonotypes.

TCRdb independently ran MiXCR on the reads; one entry per CDR3 protein. This table holds almost 500,000 distinct CDR3 sequences, roughly 10% found once. This clonotype was detected many times. Its matching antigen is unknown. The receptor comes from a human donor in good health (CMV status not recorded). Some clones in this sample may be carry-over from other donors' samples. Material: PBMCs.

The CDR3 DNA follows: TGCGCCAGCAGCCAACCTGCCGGGACAGGGAGCTACAATGAGCAGTTCTTC. The encoded protein is CASSQPAGTGSYNEQFF. The chain has TRBV4-1 and TRBJ2-1, with TRBD1 matching 9 bases. The trim removed 2 bases at V and 3 bases at J, leaving 8 bases unmatched. There are 17 residues in the CDR3. Germline values: CDR1 MGHRA, CDR2 YSYEKL.